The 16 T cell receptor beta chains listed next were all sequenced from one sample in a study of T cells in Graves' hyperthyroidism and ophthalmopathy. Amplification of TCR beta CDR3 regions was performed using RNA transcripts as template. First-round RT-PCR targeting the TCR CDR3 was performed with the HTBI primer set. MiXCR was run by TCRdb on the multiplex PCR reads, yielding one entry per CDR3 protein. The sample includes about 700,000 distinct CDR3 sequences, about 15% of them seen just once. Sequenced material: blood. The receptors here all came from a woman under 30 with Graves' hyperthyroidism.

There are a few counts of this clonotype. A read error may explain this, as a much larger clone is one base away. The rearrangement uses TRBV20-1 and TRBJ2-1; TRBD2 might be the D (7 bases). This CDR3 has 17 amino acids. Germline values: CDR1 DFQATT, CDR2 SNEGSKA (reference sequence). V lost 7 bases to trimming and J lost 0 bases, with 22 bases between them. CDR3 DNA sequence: TGCAGTGTTAGCTCCCCGGGGGGCGGCAACTCCTACAATGAGCAGTTCTTC. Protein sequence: CSVSSPGGGNSYNEQFF.

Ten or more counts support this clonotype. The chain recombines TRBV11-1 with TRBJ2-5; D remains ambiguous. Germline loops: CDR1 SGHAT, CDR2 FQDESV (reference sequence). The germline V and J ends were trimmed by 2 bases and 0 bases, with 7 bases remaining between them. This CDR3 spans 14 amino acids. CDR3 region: CASSLSRNQETQYF. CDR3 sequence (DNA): TGTGCCAGCAGCTTATCTAGGAACCAAGAGACCCAGTACTTC.

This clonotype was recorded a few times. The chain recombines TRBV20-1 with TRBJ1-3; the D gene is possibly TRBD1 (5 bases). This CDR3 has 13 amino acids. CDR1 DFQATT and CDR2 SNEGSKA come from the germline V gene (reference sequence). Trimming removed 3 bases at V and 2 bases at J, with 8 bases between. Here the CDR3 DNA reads TGCAGTGCTAGGGGGGGAGCTGGAAACACCATATATTTT. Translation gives CSARGGAGNTIYF.

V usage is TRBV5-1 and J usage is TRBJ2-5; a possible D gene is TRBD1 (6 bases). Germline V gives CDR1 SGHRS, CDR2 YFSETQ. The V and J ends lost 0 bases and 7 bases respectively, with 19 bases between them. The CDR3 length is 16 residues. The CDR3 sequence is CASSLARQAYEGTQYF. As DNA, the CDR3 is TGCGCCAGCAGCTTGGCCAGACAGGCCTACGAAGGGACCCAGTACTTC.

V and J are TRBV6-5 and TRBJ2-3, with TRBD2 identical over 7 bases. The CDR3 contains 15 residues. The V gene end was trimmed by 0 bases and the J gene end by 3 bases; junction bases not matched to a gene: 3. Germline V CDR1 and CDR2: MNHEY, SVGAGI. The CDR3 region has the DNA TGTGCCAGCAGTTACTCGGCGGGGGATACAGATACGCAGTATTTT. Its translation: CASSYSAGDTDTQYF.

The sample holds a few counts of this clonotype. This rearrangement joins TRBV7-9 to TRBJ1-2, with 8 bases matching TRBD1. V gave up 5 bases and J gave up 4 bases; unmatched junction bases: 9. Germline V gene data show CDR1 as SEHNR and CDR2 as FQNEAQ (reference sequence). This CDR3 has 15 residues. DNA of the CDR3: TGTGCCAGCAGCCCGGGAGGACAGGGCTTCTATGGCTACACCTTC. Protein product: CASSPGGQGFYGYTF.

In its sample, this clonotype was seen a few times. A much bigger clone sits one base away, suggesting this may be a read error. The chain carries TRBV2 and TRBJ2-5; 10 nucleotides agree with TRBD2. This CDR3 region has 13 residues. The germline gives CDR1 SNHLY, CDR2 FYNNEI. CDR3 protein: CVSSGSGRGAQYF. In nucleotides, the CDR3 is TGTGTCAGCAGTGGGAGCGGGAGGGGTGCCCAGTACTTC. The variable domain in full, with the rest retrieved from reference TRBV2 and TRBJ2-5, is EPEVTQTPSHQVTQMGQEVILRCVPISNHLYFYWYRQILGQKVEFLVSFYNNEISEKSEIFDDQFSVERPDGSNFTLKIRSTKLEDSAMYFCVSSGSGRGAQYFGPGTRLLVL.

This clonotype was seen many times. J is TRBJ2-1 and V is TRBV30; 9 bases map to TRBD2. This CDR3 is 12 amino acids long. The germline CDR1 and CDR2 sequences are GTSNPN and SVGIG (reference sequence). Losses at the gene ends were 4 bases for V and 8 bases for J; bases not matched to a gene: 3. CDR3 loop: CAWTVAGDEQFF. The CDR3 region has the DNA TGTGCCTGGACTGTAGCGGGAGATGAGCAGTTCTTC.

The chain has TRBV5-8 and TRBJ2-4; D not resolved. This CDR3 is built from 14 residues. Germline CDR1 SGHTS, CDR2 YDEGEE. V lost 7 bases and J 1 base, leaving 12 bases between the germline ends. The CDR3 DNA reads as TGTGCCAGCTCGGAGAGTCGGGCCAAAAACATTCAGTACTTC. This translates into CASSESRAKNIQYF. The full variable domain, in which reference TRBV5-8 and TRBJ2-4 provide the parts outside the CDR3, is EAGVTQSPTHLIKTRGQQATLRCSPISGHTSVYWYQQALGLGLQFLLWYDEGEERNRGNFPPRFSGRQFPNYSSELNVNALELEDSALYLCASSESRAKNIQYFGAGTRLSVL.

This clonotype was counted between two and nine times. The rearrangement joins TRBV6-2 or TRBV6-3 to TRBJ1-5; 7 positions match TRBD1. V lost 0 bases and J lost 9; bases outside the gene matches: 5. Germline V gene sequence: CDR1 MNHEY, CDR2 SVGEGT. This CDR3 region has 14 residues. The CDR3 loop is CASSYSQGGRPQHF. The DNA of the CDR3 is TGTGCCAGCAGTTACTCTCAGGGGGGGAGGCCCCAGCATTTT.

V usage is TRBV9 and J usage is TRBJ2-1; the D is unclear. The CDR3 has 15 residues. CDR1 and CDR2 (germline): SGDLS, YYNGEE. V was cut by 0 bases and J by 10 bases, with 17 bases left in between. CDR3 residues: CASSVASGTVGEQFF. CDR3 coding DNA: TGTGCCAGCAGCGTAGCTTCGGGCACGGTGGGAGAGCAGTTCTTC.

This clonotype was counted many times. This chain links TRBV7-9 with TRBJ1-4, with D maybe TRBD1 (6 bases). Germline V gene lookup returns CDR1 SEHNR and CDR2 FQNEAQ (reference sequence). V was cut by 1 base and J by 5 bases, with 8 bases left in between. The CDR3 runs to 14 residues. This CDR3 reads CASSLGTVNEKLFF. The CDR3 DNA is TGTGCCAGCAGCTTAGGGACAGTCAATGAAAAACTGTTTTTT.

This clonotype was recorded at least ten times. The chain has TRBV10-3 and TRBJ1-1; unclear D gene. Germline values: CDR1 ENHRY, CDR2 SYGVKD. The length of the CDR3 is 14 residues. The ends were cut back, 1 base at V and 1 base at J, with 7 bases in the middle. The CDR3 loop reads CAISEFQENTEAFF. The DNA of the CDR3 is TGTGCCATCAGTGAGTTCCAAGAGAACACTGAAGCTTTCTTT.

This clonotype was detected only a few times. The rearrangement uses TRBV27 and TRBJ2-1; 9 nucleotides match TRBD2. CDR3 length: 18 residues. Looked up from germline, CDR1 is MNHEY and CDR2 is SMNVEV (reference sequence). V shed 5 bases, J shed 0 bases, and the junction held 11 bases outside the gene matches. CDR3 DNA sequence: TGTGCCAGCAGTCCCCCCCGGACTAGCGTTAGCTCCTACAATGAGCAGTTCTTC. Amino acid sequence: CASSPPRTSVSSYNEQFF.

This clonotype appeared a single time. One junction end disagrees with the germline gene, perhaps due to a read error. This chain's CDR3 is CASSLAGAPGEQFF. CDR3 nucleotide sequence: TGTGCCAGCAGCCTAGCGGGAGCCCCTGGTGAGCAGTTCTTC. The rearrangement links TRBV7-2 to TRBJ2-1, with 10 positions matching TRBD2. CDR3 length: 14 residues. Looked up from germline, CDR1 is SGHTA and CDR2 is FQGNSA.

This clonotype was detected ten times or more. CDR3 loop: CASSRIPQFDTQYF. DNA of the CDR3: TGTGCCAGCTCACGGATCCCACAGTTTGATACGCAGTATTTT. The V gene is TRBV18, the J gene TRBJ2-3; D is unclear. CDR1 and CDR2 from the germline V gene are KGHSH and LQKENI. With 4 bases removed from V and 6 bases from J, the gap between germline ends came to 14 bases. The CDR3 is made up of 14 amino acids.